This T cell receptor beta chain was sequenced in a study of cytomegalovirus exposure and HLA in healthy donors. Study at large: From 150 million to 200 million T cells, an earlier analysis saw roughly 120 million unique TCR beta sequences.

Regarding this clone: Its specificity is unknown. At one end, the junction sequence differs from germline, possibly due to a read error.

Study results and caveats: A prior analysis recorded that most TCR beta V segments were productive about 87% or about 30% of the time.

Use of 60 Vbeta and 13 Jbeta primers characterized the PCR. Assay: immunoSEQ multiplex PCR; the TCRdb copy retains only in-frame clones and omits some. The profile shows 80,000 or so clones, under 70% of them singletons. The CDR3 sequence is 11 residues long. The germline V gene has CDR1 SNHLY and CDR2 FYNNEI. This sequence joins TRBV2 and TRBJ2-4, with TRBD1 matching 8 bases. The sequenced material came from PBMCs. This TCR was sampled from a young man in good health and CMV-seropositive. The CDR3 sequence: CATYEKTGAHF. Written as DNA, the CDR3 is TGTGCCACCTATGAAAAGACAGGGGCGCACTTC.